These 22 T cell receptor beta chains originate from one sample sequenced in a study of blood T cell repertoires in COVID-19. TCRdb's copy holds only in-frame clones and misses some; the assay was immunoSEQ multiplex PCR. The data contain 200,000 to 250,000 clones, around nine tenths of them singletons. The sequenced sample was peripheral blood. The origin of the receptors is a woman aged 40-49 years who had recovered from COVID-19.

The V gene is TRBV11-3, the J gene TRBJ2-1; TRBD1 is a possible D gene (6 bases). V lost 5 bases, J lost 6 bases, and 20 bases lay in between. Germline V gene sequence: CDR1 SGHNT, CDR2 YENEEA. The CDR3 consists of 16 residues. The CDR3 DNA is TGTGCCAGCAGCCTCGGTGGGGGCGGCTCAAGCAATGAGCAGTTCTTC. Residues: CASSLGGGGSSNEQFF.

The genes are TRBV6-1 and TRBJ2-5; D not resolved. Germline-derived CDR1 and CDR2 are MNHNS and SASEGT. This CDR3 has 11 residues. Trimming left V 6 bases short and J 3 bases short, with 5 bases between. The DNA for the CDR3 is TGTGCCAGCAGCCTCGAAGAGACCCAGTACTTC. It is translated as CASSLEETQYF.

The chain employs TRBV5-5 and TRBJ2-1, with D possibly being TRBD1 (5 bases). The ends were cut back, 4 bases at V and 6 bases at J, with 14 bases in the middle. This CDR3 comprises 14 residues. Germline CDR1 is SGHKS and CDR2 is YYEKEE (reference sequence). CDR3 loop: CASSLGPGINEQFF. DNA of the CDR3: TGTGCCAGCAGCCTCGGGCCAGGGATCAATGAGCAGTTCTTC.

The chain links TRBV4-3 to TRBJ2-3; maybe TRBD1 (6 bases). Germline CDR1 and CDR2: LGHNA and YSLEER. The CDR3 is 15 residues long. The V end lost 4 bases, the J end lost 0 bases, and 11 bases lay between the germline ends. The DNA of the CDR3 is TGCGCCAGCAGCCCCCGACAGGCGAGCACAGATACGCAGTATTTT. Translation gives CASSPRQASTDTQYF.

This clone was seen a single time. The J gene is TRBJ1-2, the V gene TRBV28; no reliable D call. V was shortened by 8 bases and J by 4 bases, with 11 bases between the two germline ends. The CDR3 extends over 12 amino acids. Germline V lookup: CDR1 MDHEN, CDR2 SYDVKM. The CDR3 loop is CASSLLSYGYTF. Here the CDR3 DNA reads TGTGCCAGCTCACTATTATCCTATGGCTACACCTTC.

This chain connects TRBV19 to TRBJ2-5, with D maybe TRBD1 (5 bases). The CDR3 is made up of 13 amino acids. Per the germline V gene, CDR1 is LNHDA and CDR2 is SQIVND (reference sequence). The germline V and J ends were trimmed by 2 bases and 4 bases, with 8 bases remaining between them. CDR3 DNA sequence: TGTGCCAGTAGTATACAGGGTCGAGAGACCCAGTACTTC. This codes for CASSIQGRETQYF.

The rearrangement uses TRBV3-1 (or the pseudogene TRBV3-2) and TRBJ2-3, with 8 bases aligning to TRBD2. The junction had 15 bases not matched to a gene; V was cut back by 4 bases and J by 3 bases. The CDR3 sequence is 18 residues long. Germline assignment: CDR1 LGHDT and CDR2 YNNKEL (reference sequence). CDR3 sequence: CASSRRTSWDLGTDTQYF. The CDR3 region has the DNA TGTGCCAGCAGCCGTAGGACTAGCTGGGACTTAGGGACAGATACGCAGTATTTT.

The chain carries TRBV7-3 and TRBJ2-3; TRBD2 might be the D (5 bases). Germline V CDR1 and CDR2: SGHTA, FQGTGA. The CDR3 sequence is 16 residues long. The V gene lost 2 bases and the J gene lost 2 bases, with 14 bases spanning the gap. CDR3 DNA sequence: TGTGCCAGCAGCTTAGGAGGCGGCGGTTCCACAGATACGCAGTATTTT. This gives the protein CASSLGGGGSTDTQYF.

About this clone: One junction end disagrees with the germline gene, perhaps due to a read error. V gene TRBV7-7 combines with J gene TRBJ2-7, with 9 positions matching TRBD2. CDR3 length: 14 residues. Per the germline V gene, CDR1 is SSHAT and CDR2 is FNYEAQ (reference sequence). CDR3 coding DNA: TGTGCTAGCAGCCAAGCGGGGGGCCAGTACGAGCAGTACTTC. Amino acids: CASSQAGGQYEQYF.

The genes are TRBV6-6 and TRBJ2-7; 8 bases line up with TRBD1. Germline V gene data show CDR1 as MNHNY and CDR2 as SVGAGI (reference sequence). With 6 bases clipped from V and 3 bases from J, the junction kept 10 bases outside the gene matches. The CDR3 consists of 15 residues. CDR3 coding DNA: TGTGCCAGCAGACCCATCAGGGGGCGTAACTACGAGCAGTACTTC. Translating it yields CASRPIRGRNYEQYF.

This clone was detected a few times. The genes are TRBV6-1 and TRBJ2-5; 10 positions match TRBD1. This CDR3 is 14 amino acids long. From germline, CDR1 is MNHNS and CDR2 SASEGT. The V and J ends lost 1 base and 4 bases, in that order; junction bases with no gene match: 0. The CDR3 region is CASSEGQGAETQYF. The CDR3 nucleotides are TGTGCCAGCAGTGAAGGACAGGGGGCAGAGACCCAGTACTTC.

The chain employs TRBV7-2 and TRBJ2-5, with TRBD1 matching over 9 bases. Germline V CDR1 and CDR2: SGHTA, FQGNSA. The junction had 7 bases not matched to a gene; V was cut back by 4 bases and J by 4 bases. CDR3 length equals 15 residues. As DNA, the CDR3 is TGTGCCAGCAGCTCGGGACAGGGTCTGAGAGAGACCCAGTACTTC. Amino acids: CASSSGQGLRETQYF.

For the CDR3, the DNA is TGTGCCAGCAGTTACTCGCACTCAGGGGAGCTGTTTTTT. This translates into CASSYSHSGELFF. The V gene is TRBV6-2 or TRBV6-3, the J gene TRBJ2-2, with D unresolved. This CDR3 comprises 13 residues. The germline CDR1 and CDR2 sequences are MNHEY and SVGEGT. The V end was cut by 0 bases, the J end by 8 bases, with 7 bases between.

The V call is TRBV6-5, the J call TRBJ2-1, with 7 nucleotides matching TRBD1. V trimming: 4 bases; J trimming: 6 bases; junction bases outside the gene matches: 12. Germline values: CDR1 MNHEY, CDR2 SVGAGI. CDR3 length: 16 amino acids. The CDR3 loop is CASSLGQTPTSNEQFF. The DNA for the CDR3 is TGTGCCAGCAGTTTGGGACAGACTCCTACCTCCAATGAGCAGTTCTTC.

The gene calls are TRBV28 and TRBJ1-2; D is unclear. CDR1 is MDHEN and CDR2 is SYDVKM in the germline V gene. The CDR3 is made up of 12 amino acids. Trimming shortened V by 5 bases and J by 5 bases, and 9 bases separated the two germline ends. The CDR3 bases are TGTGCCAGCAGTGAAGAGATTTATGGCTACACCTTC. Amino acids: CASSEEIYGYTF.

The chain combines TRBV5-1 with TRBJ2-1; D may be TRBD2 (5 bases). CDR1 and CDR2 from the germline V gene are SGHRS and YFSETQ. This CDR3 has 16 amino acids. Trimming took 3 bases from V and 6 from J, leaving 19 bases between them. The CDR3 region has the DNA TGCGCCAGCAGCTCCGCAGCCGGGATTGGGAGCAATGAGCAGTTCTTC. It translates to CASSSAAGIGSNEQFF.

CDR3 DNA sequence: TGTGCCTGGGGGGCCGGGGGTAACTACGAGCAGTACTTC. Protein sequence: CAWGAGGNYEQYF. The J gene is TRBJ2-7, the V gene TRBV30, with D tentatively TRBD2 (6 bases). Trimming left V 5 bases short and J 3 bases short, with 14 bases between. This CDR3 is built from 13 residues. The V gene's germline CDR1 is GTSNPN and CDR2 SVGIG (reference sequence).

The V and J genes are TRBV5-5 and TRBJ2-7; 7 nucleotides match TRBD1. The CDR3 runs 15 residues. Germline values: CDR1 SGHKS, CDR2 YYEKEE (reference sequence). The J segment lost 0 bases and the V segment lost 5 bases, leaving 8 bases of the junction unmatched. Here the CDR3 reads CASRPDRVSSYEQYF. CDR3 DNA sequence: TGTGCCAGCAGGCCTGACAGGGTTAGCTCCTACGAGCAGTACTTC.

DNA of the CDR3: TGTGCCAGCTCACTCGGACAGAATTCACCCCTCCACTTT. Its protein is CASSLGQNSPLHF. The V gene is TRBV18, the J gene TRBJ1-6; tentatively, D is TRBD1 (6 bases). The CDR3 extends over 13 amino acids. V was pared by 4 bases and J by 7 bases, with 8 bases between. Germline values: CDR1 KGHSH, CDR2 LQKENI.

The V and J genes are TRBV15 and TRBJ2-3; 11 nucleotides line up with TRBD2. CDR3 length: 18 residues. With V trimmed by 0 bases and J by 0 bases, 5 bases remained unmatched. Germline V lookup: CDR1 LNHNV, CDR2 YYDKDF (reference sequence). The CDR3 sequence is CATSRDWGLAESTDTQYF. CDR3 bases: TGTGCCACCAGCAGAGATTGGGGACTAGCGGAGAGCACAGATACGCAGTATTTT.

The rearrangement uses TRBV4-3 and TRBJ2-3, with a possible D match to TRBD2 (5 bases). This CDR3 contains 15 residues. V gave up 2 bases and J gave up 2 bases, with 11 bases separating them. CDR1 and CDR2 from the germline V gene are LGHNA and YSLEER. The CDR3 sequence is CASSQNPGNTDTQYF. The CDR3 DNA follows: TGCGCCAGCAGCCAAAACCCGGGGAACACAGATACGCAGTATTTT.

This clone came up once. The V gene is TRBV6-2 or TRBV6-3, the J gene TRBJ2-3, with D possibly matching TRBD2 (7 bases). CDR1 and CDR2 (germline): MNHEY, SVGEGT. Trimming left V 0 bases short and J 5 bases short, with 15 bases between. This CDR3 has 16 residues. The CDR3 region has the DNA TGTGCCAGCAGTTACTCCCCGGGGGGCGTTGGAGATACGCAGTATTTT. Protein product: CASSYSPGGVGDTQYF.